This T cell receptor (beta chain) originates from a study of blood T cell repertoires in COVID-19 (dated by TCRdb to the early 2020s). Study-level background: Samples covering the acute and convalescent phases of COVID-19 were provided by collaborators in the United States, Italy and Spain. HLA class I and class II types, where available, came from metadata supplied by the sample provider rather than from assay-based typing. The dataset comprised deeply sampled blood TCRbeta repertoires from subjects exposed to, actively infected with, or recovered from COVID-19. Nearly every sample came with metadata listing a de-identified subject ID, COVID-19 status, age in years and sex. The prospective study material was composed of cDNA or gDNA derived from T cells, B-cell-depleted T cells, or PBMCs. The samples were drawn from two sources: the first 160 participants of the ongoing ImmuneRACE study, and fewer than 1,500 subjects contributed by 6 global collaborators. The repertoires were released in a freely available public database intended as a resource for research on the immune response to SARS-CoV-2.

Each collaborating institution followed its own protocols to collect whole blood in K2EDTA tubes. For TCRbeta analysis, collaborators shipped samples as frozen whole blood, isolated PBMCs, or DNA extracted from either of those sample types. TCRbeta CDR3 regions were amplified from genomic DNA using the immunoSEQ Assay, a bias-controlled multiplex PCR. The paper's data handling went like this. Within the assay, amplification of reference gene primers was used to estimate how many nucleated cells each sample contained. To quantify the absolute abundance of each unique TCRbeta CDR3 rearrangement, sequence reads were collapsed and filtered. For each sample, productive Simpson clonality was calculated by taking the square root of Simpson's diversity index across productive rearrangements. Imported from immuneACCESS, the table was reduced by TCRdb to in-frame sequences with V and J called. These copies leave out some clones; in studies compared against another copy, an unresolved V gene accounts for under half, and the cause of the remainder is not known. Clonal size and the V and J genes are those of that table, whereas D and trimming came from the DNA. This sample comprises 60,000 to 85,000 clones, 75% to 90% of them detected only once. Jointly, the top ten make up around 17% of the sample.

As to this clone: The antigen it binds to is not known. No quality values exist for individual bases; no much larger clone is one base distant.

The investigation overall reported the following: Clinical and demographic metadata were provided uncurated, with the amount varying by source and participant.

Its CDR3 holds 12 amino acids, cysteine through phenylalanine. Only CDR3 DNA remains: 36 bases, in frame from the first base. Here V drops 5 bases and J drops 8 bases, and the junction holds 3 bases not matched to any gene. The origin of this receptor is a human donor in a cohort sampled during active COVID-19. The sample comprised peripheral blood. The chain couples TRBV12-3 or TRBV12-4 to TRBJ1-2; 9 bases in between match TRBD1. The CDR3 corresponds to CASSIGTGGYTF. The sequenced DNA: TGTGCCAGCAGTATTGGGACAGGGGGCTACACCTTC.